A single sample gave rise to the 16 T cell receptor beta chains below, sequenced in a study of OX40 agonist ivuxolimab in advanced cancers. Clones were read by immunoSEQ multiplex PCR, and TCRdb kept only the in-frame ones, dropping some. The sample shows around 80,000 clones, over 65% of them seen only once. Sequencing used CD4+ or CD8+ T cells sorted from blood, obtained in a trial of the OX40 agonist ivuxolimab. Source of these receptors: an adult with an advanced solid tumor such as melanoma, head and neck, liver or kidney cancer.

This chain links TRBV6-5 with TRBJ2-2; D is possibly TRBD1 (5 bases). The germline V and J ends were trimmed by 3 bases and 1 base, with 9 bases remaining between them. This CDR3 has 15 residues. Germline V gene lookup returns CDR1 MNHEY and CDR2 SVGAGI. The CDR3 reads CASSYGAGNTGELFF. The CDR3 DNA is TGTGCCAGCAGTTATGGGGCAGGGAACACCGGGGAGCTGTTTTTT.

This clone was observed a handful of times. The chain recombines TRBV7-9 with TRBJ1-4; D not resolved. The CDR3 is 13 amino acids. V dropped 5 bases and J dropped 7 bases, with 11 bases sitting between them. Germline CDR1 reads SEHNR; CDR2 reads FQNEAQ (reference sequence). CDR3 residues: CASSLRSGEKLFF. The CDR3 DNA follows: TGTGCCAGCAGCCTTAGGTCCGGTGAAAAACTGTTTTTT.

The rearrangement uses TRBV12-1 and TRBJ1-3. TRBV12-1 is marked as a pseudogene. The CDR3 sequence is 11 residues long. The CDR3 sequence is CASSPGNTIYF. Written as DNA, the CDR3 is TGTGCCAGCAGCCCTGGAAACACCATATATTTT.

The chain combines TRBV28 with TRBJ2-5; 7 nucleotides match TRBD1. J was trimmed by 2 bases and V by 7 bases; bases with no gene match: 10. The CDR3 extends over 15 amino acids. The germline V gene encodes CDR1 MDHEN and CDR2 SYDVKM. The CDR3, as DNA: TGTGCCAGCAACCGACCGGGACAGAATCAAGAGACCCAGTACTTC. It yields the protein CASNRPGQNQETQYF.

The rearrangement links TRBV5-4 to TRBJ2-1; the D is unclear. Between the trimmed V and J ends, which lost 1 base and 2 bases, there was a span of 7 bases. Germline V gives CDR1 SGHNT, CDR2 YYREEE (reference sequence). The CDR3 is made up of 14 amino acids. The DNA for the CDR3 is TGTGCCAGCAGCTTGTGGTCCACCTACAATGAGCAGTTCTTC. This codes for CASSLWSTYNEQFF.

V gene TRBV19 combines with J gene TRBJ2-2; TRBD1 aligns across 10 bases. After removal of 6 bases from V and 4 bases from J, the junction contained 5 bases not matched to a gene. The germline gives CDR1 LNHDA, CDR2 SQIVND (reference sequence). This CDR3 is 15 amino acids long. The DNA for the CDR3 is TGTGCCAGTAGAAGACAGGGGGCTTTCACCGGGGAGCTGTTTTTT. Protein product: CASRRQGAFTGELFF.

This clone was seen ten or more times. CDR3 in amino acids: CASRTLAGRINEQFF. CDR3 nucleotides: TGTGCCAGCAGAACGCTAGCGGGGAGAATCAATGAGCAGTTCTTC. The V call is TRBV11-2, the J call TRBJ2-1, with 9 nucleotides matching TRBD2. The CDR3 sequence is 15 residues long. V was pared by 6 bases and J by 6 bases, with 9 bases of the junction left unmatched. Germline CDR1 and CDR2: SGHAT and FQNNGV.

This clone has just one count. The CDR3 loop is CAWSVVELSYEQYF. In nucleotides, the CDR3 is TGTGCCTGGAGTGTAGTGGAGCTCTCCTACGAGCAGTACTTC. V gene TRBV30 combines with J gene TRBJ2-7, with D unresolved. The length of the CDR3 is 14 residues. Trimming took off 0 bases at V and 0 bases at J, with 9 bases between the two ends. The germline V gene has CDR1 GTSNPN and CDR2 SVGIG (reference sequence).

This chain joins TRBV28 and TRBJ1-2; 9 bases agree with TRBD1. The V segment lost 6 bases and the J segment 2 bases; nucleotides outside the gene matches: 4. The CDR3 consists of 14 residues. Germline values: CDR1 MDHEN, CDR2 SYDVKM. CDR3 region: CASSEGQGNYGYTF. The CDR3 coding sequence is TGTGCCAGCAGCGAGGGACAGGGAAACTATGGCTACACCTTC.

This chain links TRBV5-1 with TRBJ1-1; perhaps TRBD1 as D (5 bases). CDR1 SGHRS and CDR2 YFSETQ come from the germline V gene. The CDR3 is made up of 15 amino acids. V was cut by 2 bases and J by 0 bases, with 11 bases left in between. The CDR3 spells CASSLKTEMNTEAFF. The CDR3 DNA is TGCGCCAGCAGCTTAAAGACAGAGATGAACACTGAAGCTTTCTTT. The entire variable domain, with the rest obtained from reference TRBV5-1 and TRBJ1-1, is as follows: KAGVTQTPRYLIKTRGQQVTLSCSPISGHRSVSWYQQTPGQGLQFLFEYFSETQRNKGNFPGRFSGRQFSNSRSEMNVSTLELGDSALYLCASSLKTEMNTEAFFGQGTRLTVV.

The chain uses TRBV4-1 and TRBJ2-6, with D uncertain. This CDR3 has 17 amino acids. V lost 2 bases, J lost 4 bases, and 15 bases lay in between. CDR1 is MGHRA, CDR2 YSYEKL, per germline. CDR3 DNA: TGCGCCAGCAGCCAACCGCGCCGACCAGGAGGGGCCAACGTCCTGACTTTC. Translation gives CASSQPRRPGGANVLTF.

The sample holds one count of this clone. The V call is TRBV30, the J call TRBJ1-1; TRBD1 agrees at 7 bases. J was trimmed by 3 bases and V by 0 bases; bases with no gene match: 7. Germline V gives CDR1 GTSNPN, CDR2 SVGIG (reference sequence). This CDR3 spans 15 amino acids. CDR3 sequence (DNA): TGTGCCTGGAGTGTACTCTCGCAGGGGGACACTGAAGCTTTCTTT. Its translation: CAWSVLSQGDTEAFF.

The gene calls are TRBV7-8 and TRBJ2-5; TRBD1 agrees at 8 bases. J gave up 5 bases and V 3 bases, and 20 bases lay outside the gene matches. CDR1 SGHVS and CDR2 FQNEAQ come from the germline V gene. CDR3 size: 19 residues. The CDR3 loop is CASSFPLSSPGTGGETQYF. CDR3 nucleotides: TGTGCCAGCAGCTTCCCCCTATCTTCCCCGGGGACAGGCGGGGAGACCCAGTACTTC.

The rearrangement joins TRBV28 to TRBJ1-4, with D possibly matching TRBD1 (5 bases). This CDR3 has 16 amino acids. V gave up 8 bases and J gave up 0 bases, with 16 bases separating them. CDR1 and CDR2 from the germline V gene are MDHEN and SYDVKM. CDR3 sequence reads: CASAQGGTATNEKLFF. The CDR3 DNA reads TGTGCCAGCGCGCAGGGTGGCACTGCAACTAATGAAAAACTGTTTTTT.

The rearrangement uses TRBV18 and TRBJ2-4, with 11 bases that match TRBD1. The junction had 7 bases not matched to a gene; V was cut back by 8 bases and J by 4 bases. Germline V lookup: CDR1 KGHSH, CDR2 LQKENI. The CDR3 loop spans 15 amino acids. For the CDR3, the DNA is TGTGCCAGCCGCCGGACAGGGGGCTCAAAAAACATTCAGTACTTC. This sequence encodes CASRRTGGSKNIQYF. The variable domain in full, completed from reference TRBV18 and TRBJ2-4, reads NAGVMQNPRHLVRRRGQEARLRCSPMKGHSHVYWYRQLPEEGLKFMVYLQKENIIDESGMPKERFSAEFPKEGPSILRIQQVVRGDSAAYFCASRRTGGSKNIQYFGAGTRLSVL.

This chain uses TRBV6-5 with TRBJ2-4; 9 bases align to TRBD2. This CDR3 comprises 15 residues. CDR1 and CDR2 from the germline V gene are MNHEY and SVGAGI. Unmatched junction bases numbered 6, after V lost 9 bases and J lost 0 bases. DNA for the CDR3: TGTGCCAGTGGAGCGGGGGGTTTAGCCAAAAACATTCAGTACTTC. The encoded protein is CASGAGGLAKNIQYF.